These T cell receptor beta chains were read from a single sample in a study of siplizumab effects on memory and regulatory T cells. This table comes from immunoSEQ multiplex PCR, and its TCRdb copy is limited to in-frame clones, with some not included. This table has some 96,000 clones, approximately 92% appearing once. The sequenced sample consisted of CD4+ T cells sorted from blood. The receptors originated from a human donor in good health. Both conserved end residues are part of each CDR3. The D gene is left open where the match is weak.

D: TRBD1; V: TRBV19; J: TRBJ1-1; CDR3: CASLPDREAEAFF; DNA: TGTGCCAGTTTACCGGACAGGGAGGCTGAAGCTTTCTTT
D: .; V: TRBV28; J: TRBJ2-7; CDR3: CASSLRGVYEQYF; DNA: TGTGCCAGCAGTTTAAGGGGCGTGTACGAGCAGTACTTC
D: .; V: TRBV5-4; J: TRBJ1-6; CDR3: CASSLGQAIGNSPLHF; DNA: TGTGCCAGCAGCTTGGGGCAGGCCATTGGGAATTCACCCCTCCACTTT
D: TRBD1; V: TRBV5-8; J: TRBJ1-5; CDR3: CASSVGQGGSNQPQHF; DNA: TGTGCCAGCAGCGTTGGACAGGGGGGAAGCAATCAGCCCCAGCATTTT
D: TRBD1; V: TRBV5-1; J: TRBJ1-6; CDR3: CASSQTGGYNSPLHF; DNA: TGCGCCAGCAGCCAGACAGGGGGCTATAATTCACCCCTCCACTTT
D: .; V: TRBV5-4; J: TRBJ1-2; CDR3: CASSLGGQNYGYTF; DNA: TGTGCCAGCAGCTTGGGAGGACAGAACTATGGCTACACCTTC
D: TRBD2; V: TRBV6-5; J: TRBJ2-3; CDR3: CASSYGLAGGPDTQYF; DNA: TGTGCCAGCAGTTACGGACTAGCGGGGGGCCCAGATACGCAGTATTTT
D: .; V: TRBV4-1; J: TRBJ2-3; CDR3: CASRKEGDTQYF; DNA: TGCGCCAGCAGAAAGGAGGGGGATACGCAGTATTTT
D: .; V: TRBV12-5; J: TRBJ2-1; CDR3: CASGSSGGGPSYNEQFF; DNA: TGTGCTAGTGGTTCCTCAGGCGGGGGCCCCTCCTACAATGAGCAGTTCTTC
D: TRBD1; V: TRBV10-3; J: TRBJ1-2; CDR3: CAISADRAHGYTF; DNA: TGTGCCATCAGTGCCGACAGGGCCCATGGCTACACCTTC
D: .; V: TRBV5-6; J: TRBJ2-3; CDR3: CASSVNTVDTDTQYF; DNA: TGTGCCAGCAGCGTAAACACTGTGGACACAGATACGCAGTATTTT
D: TRBD1; V: TRBV6-5; J: TRBJ1-4; CDR3: CASSYSTTGTEKLFF; DNA: TGTGCCAGCAGTTACTCGACGACAGGGACTGAAAAACTGTTTTTT
D: .; V: TRBV18; J: TRBJ1-1; CDR3: CASSPQGPPNTEAFF; DNA: TGTGCCAGCTCACCACAGGGTCCCCCGAACACTGAAGCTTTCTTT
D: .; V: TRBV2; J: TRBJ2-1; CDR3: CASSSDRQGEQFF; DNA: TGTGCCAGCAGCTCCGATCGGCAAGGTGAGCAGTTCTTC